The entry below describes one T cell receptor (beta chain). This specimen belongs to a study of blood T cell repertoires in COVID-19. About the research overall: Collection of acute and convalescent COVID-19 samples took place in the United States, Italy and Spain.

Repertoires were generated with immunoSEQ multiplex PCR, while TCRdb's copy carries only in-frame clones and drops some. The table lists over 40,000 clones, approximately 84% of them singletons. This CDR3 has 13 amino acids. Looked up from germline, CDR1 is GTSNPN and CDR2 is SVGIG (reference sequence). The V end was cut by 1 base, the J end by 7 bases, with 10 bases between. The receptor was isolated from a human donor in a cohort sampled during active COVID-19. The rearrangement uses TRBV30 and TRBJ1-4; TRBD1 might be the D (5 bases). Sequenced input: peripheral blood. The DNA of the CDR3 is TGTGCCTGGAGTGGTCCAGGGTCTGAAAAACTGTTTTTT. It specifies CAWSGPGSEKLFF.